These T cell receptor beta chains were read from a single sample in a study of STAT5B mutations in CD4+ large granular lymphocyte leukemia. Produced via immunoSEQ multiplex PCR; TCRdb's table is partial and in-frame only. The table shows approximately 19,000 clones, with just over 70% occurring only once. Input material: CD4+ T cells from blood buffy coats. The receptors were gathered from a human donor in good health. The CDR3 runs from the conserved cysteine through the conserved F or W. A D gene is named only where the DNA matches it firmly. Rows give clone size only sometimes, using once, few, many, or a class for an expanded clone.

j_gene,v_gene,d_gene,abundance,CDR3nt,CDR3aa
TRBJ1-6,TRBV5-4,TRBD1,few,TGTGCCAGCAGCACGGGACAGGGGGCTAATTCACCCCTCCACTTT,CASSTGQGANSPLHF
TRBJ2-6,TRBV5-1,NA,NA,TGCGCCAGCAGCTCCGGCTCTGGGGCCAACGTCCTGACTTTC,CASSSGSGANVLTF
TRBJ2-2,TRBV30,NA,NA,TGTGCCTGGAGTGGGCCCGGGTCTGACACCGGGGAGCTGTTTTTT,CAWSGPGSDTGELFF
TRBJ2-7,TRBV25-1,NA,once,TGTGCCAGCAGTAAGAAATACGAGCAGTACTTC,CASSKKYEQYF
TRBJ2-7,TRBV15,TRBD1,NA,TGTGCCACCAGCAGAGATCGACAGGGACCCTACGAGCAGTACTTC,CATSRDRQGPYEQYF
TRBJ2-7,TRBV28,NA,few,TGTGCCAGCAGTTTGGGGGCTCCCTCCTACGAGCAGTACTTC,CASSLGAPSYEQYF
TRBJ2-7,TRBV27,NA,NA,TGTGCCAGCTCTGAGCCCCCCGGACCCAGACCTACGGAGCAGTACTTC,CASSEPPGPRPTEQYF
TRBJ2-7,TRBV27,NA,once,TGTGCCAGCAGCCCCTTATTGCCCAGCTCCTACGAGCAGTACTTC,CASSPLLPSSYEQYF
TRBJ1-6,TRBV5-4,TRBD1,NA,TGTGCCAGCAGCACGTGGGACAGGGAAGGTTCACCCCTCCACTTT,CASSTWDREGSPLHF
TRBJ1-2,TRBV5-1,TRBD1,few,TGCGCCAGCAGCTCGGGACAGGGGGCGATGTACGGCTACACCTTC,CASSSGQGAMYGYTF
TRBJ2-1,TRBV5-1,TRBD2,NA,TGCGCCAGCAGCCCGACTAGCGGGGGCCTTAACAATGAGCAGTTCTTC,CASSPTSGGLNNEQFF
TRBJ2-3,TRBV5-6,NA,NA,TGTGCCAGCAGCTCTTGGACTACAGCAGATACGCAGTATTTT,CASSSWTTADTQYF
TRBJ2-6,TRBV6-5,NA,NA,TGTGCCAGCAGTTGGGGTCGGGCGGGGGCCAACGTCCTGACTTTC,CASSWGRAGANVLTF
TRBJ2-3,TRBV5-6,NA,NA,TGTGCCAGCAGCCCTGCGGGGCGAGATACGCAGTATTTT,CASSPAGRDTQYF
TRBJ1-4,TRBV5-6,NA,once,TGTGCCAGCAGCTCCGGGACTCAAGCAACTAATGAAAAACTGTTTTTT,CASSSGTQATNEKLFF
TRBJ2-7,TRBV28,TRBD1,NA,TGTGCCAGCAGTTCTCCCGGGACAGGGGACTACGAGCAGTACTTC,CASSSPGTGDYEQYF
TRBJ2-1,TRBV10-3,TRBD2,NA,TGTGCCACCGGGAGGGGGACTAGCGGGAGGGAAGAGCAGTTCTTC,CATGRGTSGREEQFF
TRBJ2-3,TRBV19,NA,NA,TGTGCCAGTAGTCTATTCACCACAGATACGCAGTATTTT,CASSLFTTDTQYF
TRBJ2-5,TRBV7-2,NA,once,TGTGCCAGCAGCTCGTCGGTTCGGGAGACCCAGTACTTC,CASSSSVRETQYF
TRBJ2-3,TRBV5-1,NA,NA,TGCGCCAGCAGCCCTTCGACTAGAACAGATACGCAGTATTTT,CASSPSTRTDTQYF
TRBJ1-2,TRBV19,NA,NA,TGTGCCAGTAGTTACGCTAACAGCTTCGGGGCCAACTATGGCTACACCTTC,CASSYANSFGANYGYTF
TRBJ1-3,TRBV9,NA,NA,TGTGCCAGCAGCGTAGCCGGGAACGCTGGAAACACCATATATTTT,CASSVAGNAGNTIYF
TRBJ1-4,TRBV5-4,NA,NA,TGTGCCAGCAGCAGTCAGGGGAAGGCTCGGGAAAAACTGTTTTTT,CASSSQGKAREKLFF
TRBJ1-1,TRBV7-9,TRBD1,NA,TGTGCCAGCAGCCAGGGGGTCGAAGCTTTCTTT,CASSQGVEAFF
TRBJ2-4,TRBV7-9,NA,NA,TGTGCCAGCAGCTTAGGGGACCTAAACATTCAGTACTTC,CASSLGDLNIQYF
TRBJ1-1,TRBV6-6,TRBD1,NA,TGTGCCAGCAGTGGGAGGACAGGTCAGAACACTAAAGCTTTCTTT,CASSGRTGQNTKAFF
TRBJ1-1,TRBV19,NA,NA,TGTGCCAGTAGTATCAACAGGATGGCGTTGGTGAACACTGAAGCTTTCTTT,CASSINRMALVNTEAFF
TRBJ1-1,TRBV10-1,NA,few,TGCGCCAGCAGTTCAAACACTGAAGCTTTCTTT,CASSSNTEAFF
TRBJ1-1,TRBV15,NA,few,TGTGCCACCAGCAGAGATTGGCAGTCGGCTTTCTTT,CATSRDWQSAFF
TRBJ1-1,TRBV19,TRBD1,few,TGTGCCAGTACCGTGACAGGGCTGAACACTGAAGCTTTCTTT,CASTVTGLNTEAFF
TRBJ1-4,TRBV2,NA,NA,TGTGCCAGCAGTCAGGGACCTGGTAATGAAAAACTGTTTTTT,CASSQGPGNEKLFF
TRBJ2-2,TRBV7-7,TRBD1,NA,TGTGCCAGCAGCCCCCAGACAGGGCTAGGCGGGGAGCTGTTTTTT,CASSPQTGLGGELFF
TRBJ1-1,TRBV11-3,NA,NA,TGTGCCAGCAGCTTGTCCCGATGGACATTAACCCCGAGCACTGAAGCTTTCTTT,CASSLSRWTLTPSTEAFF
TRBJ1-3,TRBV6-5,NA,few,TGTGCCAGCAGTGGAGTTTCTGGAAACACCATATATTTT,CASSGVSGNTIYF
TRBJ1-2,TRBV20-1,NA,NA,TGCAGTGCTAGTTGGGTGGGTGGCTACACCTTC,CSASWVGGYTF
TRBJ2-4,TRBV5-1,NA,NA,TGCGCCAGCAGCCCGGGGGGGACAGACATAGCCAAAAACATTCAGTACTTC,CASSPGGTDIAKNIQYF
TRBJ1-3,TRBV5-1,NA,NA,TGCGCCAGCAACCCGATGGACAGCTACGCTGGAAACACCATATATTTT,CASNPMDSYAGNTIYF
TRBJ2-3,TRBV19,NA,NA,TGTGCCAGTAGTATAGATGGGGGCGGGGGCACAGATACGCAGTATTTT,CASSIDGGGGTDTQYF
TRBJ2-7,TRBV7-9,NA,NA,TGTGCCAGCAGCCCCCTCAGCTCCTACGAGCAGTACTTC,CASSPLSSYEQYF
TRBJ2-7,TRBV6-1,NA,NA,TGTGCCAGCAGTGAAACTACCTACGAGCAGTACTTC,CASSETTYEQYF
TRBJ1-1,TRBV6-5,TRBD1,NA,TGTGCCAGCAGTTACGAGGGGACAGATGAAGCTTTCTTT,CASSYEGTDEAFF
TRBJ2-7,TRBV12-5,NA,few,TGTGCTAGTGGTTTGGAGGGTTACGAGCAGTACTTC,CASGLEGYEQYF
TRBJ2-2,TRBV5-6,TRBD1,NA,TGTGCCAGCAGCTCGGGACAGGGGCAGGACACCGGGGAGCTGTTTTTT,CASSSGQGQDTGELFF
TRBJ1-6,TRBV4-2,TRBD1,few,TGTGCCAGCAGGCTATCACCAGACAGGGGGACTTCACCCCTCCACTTT,CASRLSPDRGTSPLHF
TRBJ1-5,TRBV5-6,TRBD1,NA,TGTGCCAGCAGCTTGACAGGGGATCAGCCCCAGCATTTT,CASSLTGDQPQHF
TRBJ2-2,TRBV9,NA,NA,TGTGCCAGCAGCCCGCGGGGGACAGCAGACACCGGGGAGCTGTTTTTT,CASSPRGTADTGELFF
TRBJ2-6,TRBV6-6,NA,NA,TGTGCCAGCAGCCCAGCCTTTTCTGGGGCCAACGTCCTGACTTTC,CASSPAFSGANVLTF
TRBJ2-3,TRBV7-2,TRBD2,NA,TGTGCCAGCAGCTTAGGGGGGACTAGTCCTTTGGGTACGCAGTATTTT,CASSLGGTSPLGTQYF